This T cell receptor (beta chain) was recovered during a study of blood T cell repertoires in COVID-19. Looking at the study overall: Sources were T cells, B-cell-depleted T cells, or PBMCs; the material itself was cDNA or gDNA.

The study assigned cohorts using participant-reported clinical history. Original handling: From reference gene primer amplification, estimates of nucleated cell counts were derived. TCRdb's table, derived via immunoSEQ multiplex PCR, lists solely in-frame clones and lacks some. V and J calls and clone size are as listed in that table; D and trimming were resolved from the DNA. The sample holds 200,000 to 300,000 clones, around 88% seen once. This CDR3 has 14 amino acids. Germline CDR1 reads KGHDR; CDR2 reads SFDVKD. V was shortened by 5 bases and J by 8 bases, with 17 bases between the two germline ends. This clone was found once.

Source material: PBMCs or T cells enriched from blood (not recorded which). The receptor was derived from a woman between 40 and 55 years old with acute COVID-19. The chain uses TRBV24-1 and TRBJ1-2, with D possibly being TRBD1 (6 bases). The CDR3 DNA is TGTGCCACCAGTGTCAACGACAGGCTGAGGGGCTACACCTTC. Amino acids: CATSVNDRLRGYTF.